This TCR beta chain was profiled in a study of CXCR3-negative and CXCR3-positive naive CD8 T cells. The CDR3 runs to 16 residues. Germline V gives CDR1 SGHDN, CDR2 FVKESK. Naive CD8+ T cells showed a CD45RO-CCR7+CD27+CD95- phenotype. Study conclusions and caveats: CXCR3-positive naive cells carried more hydrophobic TRB CDR3s than CXCR3-negative naive cells did.

Carrying UMI labels, the TRB cDNA libraries were prepared through 5' RACE. From the 5' RACE reads, TCRdb lists one entry per CDR3 protein and no DNA. The sample has 60,000 to 70,000 distinct CDR3 sequences. Concerning this clonotype itself: Its antigen remains unidentified.

The chain joins TRBV14 to TRBJ2-5; TCRdb's D gene call, TRBD1, goes unchecked for lack of DNA. This receptor was identified in a human donor in good health. Some clones in this sample may be carry-over from other donors' samples. The sequenced sample was naive CXCR3+ CD8+ T cells from blood. Indicated subset: CD45RO-CCR7+CD27+CD95- naive CD8+ T cells expressing CXCR3 (TNR3+). The CDR3 loop reads CASSQAMTPGEETQYF.